These T cell receptor beta chains were read from a single sample in a study of tumor and adjacent non-tumor tissue in lung cancer. TCRdb re-called the multiplex PCR reads with MiXCR, one entry per CDR3 protein. The sample shows roughly 49,000 distinct CDR3 sequences, about 70% of them seen only once. The sequenced sample consisted of distant non-tumor lung tissue. The origin of the receptors is a woman aged 60-70 years with non-small cell lung cancer. Each CDR3 is given with its conserved first and last residue. Fields, in order: D gene, V gene, J gene, clone size, CDR3 protein, CDR3 DNA. A D gene is named only where the DNA matches it firmly. The listing skips clone size in some rows; elsewhere it reads once, few, many or a size class.

D: .
V: TRBV4-1
J: TRBJ2-7
size: .
CDR3: CASSPGLGNYEQYF
DNA: TGCGCCAGCAGCCCAGGACTGGGTAACTACGAGCAGTACTTC

D: .
V: TRBV6-5
J: TRBJ2-3
size: .
CDR3: CVSSYTGTSIDTDTQYF
DNA: TGTGTCAGCAGTTACACCGGGACTTCCATCGACACAGATACGCAGTATTTT

D: TRBD2
V: TRBV6-1
J: TRBJ2-1
size: .
CDR3: CASNLFGRNYNEQFF
DNA: TGTGCCAGCAATTTATTCGGGAGGAATTACAATGAGCAGTTCTTC

D: TRBD1
V: TRBV6-6
J: TRBJ2-7
size: .
CDR3: CTSTLTGGAPYEQYF
DNA: TGTACCAGCACATTAACAGGGGGCGCGCCTTACGAGCAGTACTTC

D: .
V: TRBV6-2/TRBV6-3
J: TRBJ2-7
size: .
CDR3: CASTSVVGSYEQYF
DNA: TGTGCAAGCACGAGCGTCGTGGGTTCCTACGAGCAGTACTTC

D: .
V: TRBV6-2/TRBV6-3
J: TRBJ1-2
size: .
CDR3: CAFLREGSYGYTF
DNA: TGTGCCTTCCTCCGGGAGGGATCCTATGGCTACACCTTC

D: .
V: TRBV14
J: TRBJ1-2
size: .
CDR3: CASSKAGGGWGVGYTF
DNA: TGTGCCAGCAGCAAAGCCGGGGGAGGGTGGGGTGTCGGCTACACCTTC

D: .
V: TRBV11-2
J: TRBJ1-1
size: .
CDR3: CASCMSLVNEAFF
DNA: TGTGCCAGCTGCATGAGTCTCGTAAATGAAGCTTTCTTT

D: TRBD1
V: TRBV7-3
J: TRBJ1-2
size: .
CDR3: CASSLTGQVYGYTF
DNA: TGTGCCAGCAGCTTAACGGGACAGGTCTATGGCTACACCTTC

D: .
V: TRBV6-6
J: TRBJ2-7
size: many
CDR3: CASSEGGDRAFEQYF
DNA: TGTGCCAGCAGTGAGGGGGGCGATCGGGCTTTCGAGCAGTACTTC

D: .
V: TRBV6-5
J: TRBJ2-3
size: once
CDR3: CANRLGQVPTQYF
DNA: TGTGCCAACAGACTAGGACAGGTCCCTACGCAGTATTTT

D: .
V: TRBV4-3
J: TRBJ1-4
size: .
CDR3: CANSQEKGKLFF
DNA: TGCGCCAACAGCCAAGAAAAGGGGAAACTGTTTTTC

D: .
V: TRBV6-5
J: TRBJ2-5
size: .
CDR3: CTSSAQGEDETQYF
DNA: TGTACCAGCAGTGCCCAGGGAGAGGATGAGACCCAGTACTTT

D: TRBD2
V: TRBV12-3/TRBV12-4
J: TRBJ2-1
size: .
CDR3: CASTPSSGGVYNEQLF
DNA: TGTGCCAGCACCCCTAGTAGCGGGGGAGTCTACAATGAGCAGTTGTTC

D: .
V: TRBV6-2/TRBV6-3
J: TRBJ2-4
size: .
CDR3: CASSYGVQNIQYF
DNA: TGTGCCAGCAGTTACGGTGTCCAGAACATTCAGTATTTC

D: .
V: TRBV10-1
J: TRBJ2-1
size: few
CDR3: CASSHGGSSYNEQFF
DNA: TGCGCCAGCAGTCATGGGGGGAGTTCCTACAATGAGCAGTTCTTC

D: .
V: TRBV20-1
J: TRBJ1-1
size: many
CDR3: CSAPDSGTEAFF
DNA: TGCAGTGCGCCGGACAGTGGCACTGAAGCTTTCTTT

D: .
V: TRBV11-2
J: TRBJ2-7
size: .
CDR3: CASSLDDSPYEQYF
DNA: TGTGCCAGCAGCTTGGACGACAGTCCCTACGAGCAGTACTTC

D: .
V: TRBV6-2/TRBV6-3
J: TRBJ2-4
size: .
CDR3: CAGSYDVQNIQSF
DNA: TGTGCCGGCAGTTACGATGTCCAAAACATTCAGAGCTTC

D: .
V: TRBV29-1
J: TRBJ1-5
size: .
CDR3: CSVVLQGYSNQPQHF
DNA: TGCAGCGTTGTTCTTCAGGGCTATAGCAATCAGCCCCAGCATTTT

D: TRBD2
V: TRBV5-1
J: TRBJ2-3
size: .
CDR3: CASSWPVLAGSTDMQYF
DNA: TGCGCAAGCAGCTGGCCCGTTCTAGCGGGGTCCACAGATATGCAGTATTTT

D: .
V: TRBV6-2/TRBV6-3
J: TRBJ2-4
size: .
CDR3: CDSSYDDRNIQYF
DNA: TGTGACAGCAGTTACGATGACCGAAACATTCAGTACTTC